This TCR beta chain was documented in a study of identifying expanded T cells in peripheral blood. Data came from immunoSEQ multiplex PCR; TCRdb stores just in-frame clones and leaves some out. This sample carries 100,000 to 150,000 clones, approximately 86% of them seen once, and the ten largest clones take more than 7%. The CDR3 spans 13 residues. V was trimmed by 6 bases and J by 0 bases, leaving 8 bases between them. Germline V gene sequence: CDR1 SGHTA, CDR2 FQGNSA. This TCR was sampled from a person aged 18 to 75 in good health. The V call is TRBV7-2, the J call TRBJ1-1; D not resolved. Sequencing was performed on blood. CDR3 nucleotides: TGTGCCAGCAGACCTATTATGAACACTGAAGCTTTCTTT. It is translated as CASRPIMNTEAFF.